This TCR beta chain was documented in a study of CD8 T cells in ankylosing spondylitis. TCRdb analysed the 5' RACE reads with MiXCR anew, one entry per CDR3 protein. The data contain 240,000 or so distinct CDR3 sequences, 8% to 9.5% of them singletons. Overall study results and limits: CD8+ by phenotype, disease-linked clones were relatively rare in peripheral blood. What seemed typical of ankylosing spondylitis blood was a TCR beta motif built from eight highly homologous variants.

This clonotype was observed at least ten times. Its antigen is not identified. Per the germline V gene, CDR1 is SGHRS and CDR2 is YFSETQ. The CDR3 is 14 amino acids. The V gene lost 0 bases and the J gene lost 5 bases, with 10 bases spanning the gap. The receptor was derived from a male donor with ankylosing spondylitis or in good health (not recorded which). The V gene is TRBV5-1, the J gene TRBJ2-3; D uncertain. Sequences were obtained from blood, either unsorted or a sorted T cell fraction (not recorded which). Here the CDR3 DNA reads TGCGCCAGCAGCTTGGGCCAGGTGGGAGATACGCAGTATTTT. It encodes CASSLGQVGDTQYF. The entire variable domain, with the rest obtained from reference TRBV5-1 and TRBJ2-3, is as follows: KAGVTQTPRYLIKTRGQQVTLSCSPISGHRSVSWYQQTPGQGLQFLFEYFSETQRNKGNFPGRFSGRQFSNSRSEMNVSTLELGDSALYLCASSLGQVGDTQYFGPGTRLTVL.